What follows is one T cell receptor (beta chain) and its context. The same CDR3 can be traced to other DNA sequences in this sample. CCR7-negative CD45RA+ TemRA cells were combined with CD45RO+ cells to form CD8 memory. The data were taken from a study of shared clonotypes between healthy human individuals. Study background: In total, the donors were two women and three men aged 18 to 49.

Assay: immunoSEQ multiplex PCR; the TCRdb copy retains only in-frame clones and omits some. The table lists some 690,000 clones, 90% of them singletons. There are 13 residues in the CDR3. V was clipped by 1 base and J by 6 bases, with 7 bases between them. Germline lookup yields CDR1 SEHNR and CDR2 FQNEAQ (reference sequence). This sequence joins TRBV7-9 and TRBJ2-1; D ambiguous. The sample was memory CD8+ T cells from PBMCs. Subset defined: CD45RO+ cells pooled with CCR7-negative TemRA cells. The clonotype was recovered from a man aged 18 to 35 in good health. Some clones in this sample may be carry-over from other donors' samples. CDR3 protein: CASSLGPGNEQFF. The CDR3 nucleotides read TGTGCCAGCAGCTTAGGACCGGGCAATGAGCAGTTCTTC.